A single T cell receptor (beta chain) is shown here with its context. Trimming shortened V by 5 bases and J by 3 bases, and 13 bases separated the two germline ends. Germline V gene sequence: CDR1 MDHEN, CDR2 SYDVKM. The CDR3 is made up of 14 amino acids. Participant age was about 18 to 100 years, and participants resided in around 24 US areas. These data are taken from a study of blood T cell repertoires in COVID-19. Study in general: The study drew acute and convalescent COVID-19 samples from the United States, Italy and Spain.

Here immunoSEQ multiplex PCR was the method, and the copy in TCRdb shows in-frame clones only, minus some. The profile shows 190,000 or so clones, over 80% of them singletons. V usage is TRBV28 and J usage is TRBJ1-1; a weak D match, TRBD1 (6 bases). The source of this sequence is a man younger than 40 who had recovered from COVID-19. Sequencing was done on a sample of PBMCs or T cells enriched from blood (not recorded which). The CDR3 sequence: CASSPQGIDTEAFF. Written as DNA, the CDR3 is TGTGCCAGCAGTCCTCAGGGGATTGACACTGAAGCTTTCTTT.